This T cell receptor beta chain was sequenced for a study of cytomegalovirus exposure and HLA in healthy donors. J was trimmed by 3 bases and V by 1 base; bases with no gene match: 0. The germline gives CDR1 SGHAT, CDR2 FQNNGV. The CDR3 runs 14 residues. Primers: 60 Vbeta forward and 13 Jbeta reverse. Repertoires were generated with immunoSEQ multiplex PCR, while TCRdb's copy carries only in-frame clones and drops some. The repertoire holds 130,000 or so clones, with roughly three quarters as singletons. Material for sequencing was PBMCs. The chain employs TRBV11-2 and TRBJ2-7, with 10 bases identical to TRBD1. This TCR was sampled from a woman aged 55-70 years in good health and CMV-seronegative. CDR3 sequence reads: CASSLGTGGYEQYF. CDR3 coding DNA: TGTGCCAGCAGCTTAGGGACAGGGGGCTACGAGCAGTACTTC. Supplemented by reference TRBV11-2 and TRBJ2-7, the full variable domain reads EAGVAQSPRYKIIEKRQSVAFWCNPISGHATLYWYQQILGQGPKLLIQFQNNGVVDDSQLPKDRFSAERLKGVDSTLKIQPAKLEDSAVYLCASSLGTGGYEQYFGPGTRLTVT.